One and the same sample provided the 2 T cell receptor beta chains below, sequenced in a study of shared clonotypes between healthy human individuals. TCRdb keeps only in-frame clones here, not all; method: immunoSEQ multiplex PCR. The sample includes about 2.2 million clones, around 93% of them seen just once. CD45RO-negative cells were positively selected for CCR7, leaving out terminally differentiated effector memory CD45RA+ cells. Source material: naive CD8+ T cells from PBMCs. These receptors all come from a man aged 18 to 30 in good health. Some clones in this sample may be carry-over from other donors' samples.

The V and J genes are TRBV29-1 and TRBJ2-1; D unresolved. CDR3 length: 13 residues. CDR1 and CDR2 from the germline V gene are SQVTM and ANQGSEA. Trimming shortened V by 4 bases and J by 4 bases, and 11 bases separated the two germline ends. The CDR3 bases are TGCAGCGTTGGCAGGCAAACATACAATGAGCAGTTCTTC. Its translation: CSVGRQTYNEQFF.

The V and J genes are TRBV2 and TRBJ1-2; D is unclear. Germline lookup yields CDR1 SNHLY and CDR2 FYNNEI. The CDR3 has 12 amino acids. Deletions cut 1 base from V and 4 bases from J, with 4 bases between. The CDR3 nucleotides read TGTGCCAGCAGTGAAGTTCCCTATGGCTACACCTTC. Encoded protein: CASSEVPYGYTF.